A single sample gave rise to the 9 T cell receptor beta chains below, sequenced in a study of control samples from healthy donors and cancer patients. Sequencing was performed with immunoSEQ multiplex PCR; in TCRdb, only in-frame clones are kept and a portion is missing. The sample shows roughly 120,000 clones, 75% to 90% of them seen only once. Sequencing was done on a sample of PBMCs. The receptor set was obtained from a woman between 50 and 59 years old with colorectal cancer.

This clone was detected only once. This chain joins TRBV3-1 (or the pseudogene TRBV3-2) and TRBJ2-1; TRBD1 aligns across 8 bases. The CDR3 covers 15 residues. After removal of 4 bases from V and 4 bases from J, the junction contained 6 bases not matched to a gene. Germline assignment: CDR1 LGHDT and CDR2 YNNKEL (reference sequence). The CDR3 sequence is CASSRLTGEYNEQFF. The CDR3 nucleotides are TGTGCCAGCAGCCGATTGACAGGGGAGTACAATGAGCAGTTCTTC.

J is TRBJ2-1 and V is TRBV11-3, with D perhaps given as TRBD1 or TRBD2 (6 bases each). The V gene's germline CDR1 is SGHNT and CDR2 YENEEA. Trimming removed 1 base at V and 9 bases at J, with 13 bases between. This CDR3 spans 14 amino acids. DNA for the CDR3: TGTGCCAGCAGCTTAGCTGGGGGGCTGGGTGAGCAGTTCTTC. Its translation: CASSLAGGLGEQFF.

The gene calls are TRBV27 and TRBJ1-5, with D perhaps matching TRBD1 (6 bases). This CDR3 has 20 amino acids. V gave up 2 bases and J gave up 3 bases, with 26 bases separating them. The germline CDR1 and CDR2 sequences are MNHEY and SMNVEV (reference sequence). CDR3 sequence reads: CASSLRAVGHLANVNQPQHF. For the CDR3, the DNA is TGTGCCAGCAGTTTAAGGGCGGTGGGACACTTGGCAAACGTCAATCAGCCCCAGCATTTT.

About this clone: The same CDR3 can be traced to other DNA sequences in this sample. The rearrangement joins TRBV7-8 to TRBJ1-2; 11 bases are shared with TRBD1. CDR1 is SGHVS and CDR2 is FQNEAQ in the germline V gene. V shed 2 bases, J shed 6 bases, and the junction held 8 bases outside the gene matches. The CDR3 loop spans 16 amino acids. This chain's CDR3 is CASSLTGQGAGNGYTF. For the CDR3, the DNA is TGTGCCAGCAGCTTAACCGGACAGGGGGCTGGGAATGGCTACACCTTC. The full variable domain, in which reference TRBV7-8 and TRBJ1-2 provide the parts outside the CDR3, is GAGVSQSPRYKVAKRGQDVALRCDPISGHVSLFWYQQALGQGPEFLTYFQNEAQLDKSGLPSDRFFAERPEGSVSTLKIQRTQQEDSAVYLCASSLTGQGAGNGYTFGSGTRLTVV.

The V and J genes are TRBV10-1 and TRBJ2-3; D possibly corresponds to TRBD1 (5 bases). CDR1 WNHNN and CDR2 SYGVQD come from the germline V gene (reference sequence). This CDR3 has 15 residues. V lost 2 bases and J 6 bases, leaving 15 bases between the germline ends. The CDR3 sequence is CASSENDRILDTQYF. The CDR3 DNA reads as TGCGCCAGCAGTGAGAATGACAGAATCCTTGATACGCAGTATTTT.

The chain has TRBV15 and TRBJ1-1; maybe TRBD1 (5 bases). The CDR3 runs 14 residues. V dropped 0 bases and J dropped 3 bases, with 8 bases sitting between them. Germline values: CDR1 LNHNV, CDR2 YYDKDF (reference sequence). The CDR3 bases are TGTGCCACCAGCAGAGATGGGGGGGACACTGAAGCTTTCTTT. Translation gives CATSRDGGDTEAFF.

The rearrangement uses TRBV12-3 or TRBV12-4 and TRBJ2-1; maybe TRBD2 (6 bases). V lost 4 bases and J 9 bases, leaving 13 bases between the germline ends. This CDR3 spans 13 amino acids. This CDR3 reads CASSYPSGGEQFF. Here the CDR3 DNA reads TGTGCCAGCAGTTACCCCTCCGGGGGTGAGCAGTTCTTC.

The CDR3: CASSPRTSGFGELFF. The DNA for the CDR3 is TGTGCCAGCAGCCCCAGGACTAGCGGGTTCGGGGAGCTGTTTTTT. The gene calls are TRBV11-2 and TRBJ2-2; TRBD2 agrees at 11 bases. The CDR3 is 15 residues long. Germline trimming cut 5 bases from V and 7 bases from J; bases unmatched to any gene: 6. Germline CDR1 reads SGHAT; CDR2 reads FQNNGV.

The chain joins TRBV7-2 to TRBJ2-7; no clear D. The CDR3 totals 14 residues. The germline gives CDR1 SGHTA, CDR2 FQGNSA. V gave up 5 bases and J gave up 5 bases, with 16 bases separating them. In nucleotides, the CDR3 is TGTGCCAGCAGCCCCCACGAATTGCGAAACGAGCAGTACTTC. It encodes CASSPHELRNEQYF.